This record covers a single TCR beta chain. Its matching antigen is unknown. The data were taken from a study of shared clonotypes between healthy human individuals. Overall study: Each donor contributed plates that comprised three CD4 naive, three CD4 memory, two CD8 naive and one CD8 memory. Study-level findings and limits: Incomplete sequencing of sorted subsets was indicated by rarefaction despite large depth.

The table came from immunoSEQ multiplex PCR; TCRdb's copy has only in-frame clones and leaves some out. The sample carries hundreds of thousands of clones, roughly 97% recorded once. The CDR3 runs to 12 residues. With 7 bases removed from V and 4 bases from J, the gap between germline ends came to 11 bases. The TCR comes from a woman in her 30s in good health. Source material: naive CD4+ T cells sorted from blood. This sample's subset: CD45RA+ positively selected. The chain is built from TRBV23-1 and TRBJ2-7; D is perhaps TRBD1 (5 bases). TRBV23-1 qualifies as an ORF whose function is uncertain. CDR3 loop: CASTQVKYEQYF. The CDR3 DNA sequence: TGCGCCAGCACACAGGTAAAATACGAGCAGTACTTC.